This T cell receptor beta chain was retrieved from a study of T-cell reconstitution after alpha-beta-depleted transplantation in children. Germline V CDR1 and CDR2: KGHDR, SFDVKD. The CDR3 runs to 13 residues. V was pared by 12 bases and J by 4 bases, with 15 bases between. The library targeted TCRbeta and was prepared with unique molecular identifiers. TCRdb fed the PCR reads into MiXCR, producing one record per CDR3 protein. The sample shows 210,000 or so distinct CDR3 sequences, around 9.9% of them seen only once. This clonotype was picked up many times. The chain couples TRBV24-1 to TRBJ2-1, with D possibly TRBD1 on 6 matching bases. The TCR was taken from a child younger than two with acute myeloid leukemia, due to receive a stem cell transplant. The starting material was PBMCs, obtained before TCRalphabeta/CD19-depleted stem cell transplant. The CDR3 DNA follows: TGTGCCGTCAAGAAGGGGGATTACAATGAGCAGTTCTTC. Translating it yields CAVKKGDYNEQFF.